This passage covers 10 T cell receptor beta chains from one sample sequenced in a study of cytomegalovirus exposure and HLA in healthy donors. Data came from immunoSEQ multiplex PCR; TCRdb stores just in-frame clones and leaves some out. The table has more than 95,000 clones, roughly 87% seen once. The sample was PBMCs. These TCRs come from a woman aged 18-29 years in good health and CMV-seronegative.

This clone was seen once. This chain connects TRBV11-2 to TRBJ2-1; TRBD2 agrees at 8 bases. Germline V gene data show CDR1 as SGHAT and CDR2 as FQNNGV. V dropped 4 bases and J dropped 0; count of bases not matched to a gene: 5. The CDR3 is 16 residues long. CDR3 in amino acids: CASSWGTSGSYNEQFF. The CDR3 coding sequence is TGTGCCAGCAGCTGGGGAACTAGCGGCTCCTACAATGAGCAGTTCTTC.

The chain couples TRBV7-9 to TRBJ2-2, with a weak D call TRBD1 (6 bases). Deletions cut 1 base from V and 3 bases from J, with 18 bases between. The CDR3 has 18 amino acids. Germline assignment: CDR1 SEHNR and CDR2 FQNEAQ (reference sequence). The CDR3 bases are TGTGCCAGCAGCTTAGTCGCAGGGGCGCTTTCCGACACCGGGGAGCTGTTTTTT. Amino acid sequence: CASSLVAGALSDTGELFF. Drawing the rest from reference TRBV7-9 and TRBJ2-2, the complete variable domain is DTGVSQNPRHKITKRGQNVTFRCDPISEHNRLYWYRQTLGQGPEFLTYFQNEAQLEKSRLLSDRFSAERPKGSFSTLEIQRTEQGDSAMYLCASSLVAGALSDTGELFFGEGSRLTVL.

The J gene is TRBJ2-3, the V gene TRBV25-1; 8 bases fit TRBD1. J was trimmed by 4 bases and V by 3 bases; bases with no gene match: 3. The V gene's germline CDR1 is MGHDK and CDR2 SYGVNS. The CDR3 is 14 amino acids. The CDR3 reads CASSDNRGADTQYF. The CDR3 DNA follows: TGTGCCAGCAGTGACAACAGGGGGGCAGATACGCAGTATTTT.

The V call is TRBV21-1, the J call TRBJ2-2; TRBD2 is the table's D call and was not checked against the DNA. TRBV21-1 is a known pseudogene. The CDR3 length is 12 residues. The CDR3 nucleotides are TGTGCTAGCGGCGAACTAACCGGGGAGCTGTTTTTT. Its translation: CASGELTGELFF.

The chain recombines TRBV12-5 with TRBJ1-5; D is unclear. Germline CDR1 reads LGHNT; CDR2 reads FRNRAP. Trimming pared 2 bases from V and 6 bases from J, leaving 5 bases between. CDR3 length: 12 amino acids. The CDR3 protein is CASGLTGQPQHF. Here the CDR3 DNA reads TGTGCTAGTGGTTTGACGGGTCAGCCCCAGCATTTT.

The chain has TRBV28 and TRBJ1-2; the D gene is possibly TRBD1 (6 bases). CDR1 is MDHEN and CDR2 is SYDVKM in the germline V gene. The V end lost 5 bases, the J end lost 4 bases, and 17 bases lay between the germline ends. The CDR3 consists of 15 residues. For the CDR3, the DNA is TGTGCCAGCAGTGCCTACAGGGCTGACTTCTATGGCTACACCTTC. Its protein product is CASSAYRADFYGYTF.

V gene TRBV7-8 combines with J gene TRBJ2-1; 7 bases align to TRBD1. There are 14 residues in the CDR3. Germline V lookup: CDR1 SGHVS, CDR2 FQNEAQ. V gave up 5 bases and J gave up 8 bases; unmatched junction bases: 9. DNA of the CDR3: TGTGCCAGCAGCCGAACCGGGACAGTCGATGAGCAGTTCTTC. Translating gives CASSRTGTVDEQFF.

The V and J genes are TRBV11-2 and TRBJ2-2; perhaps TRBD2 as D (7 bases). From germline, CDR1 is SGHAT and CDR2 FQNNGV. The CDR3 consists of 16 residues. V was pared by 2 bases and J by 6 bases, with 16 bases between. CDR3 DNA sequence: TGTGCCAGCAGCTTATCCCACGGGGGGCGCGCCGGGGAGCTGTTTTTT. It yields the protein CASSLSHGGRAGELFF.

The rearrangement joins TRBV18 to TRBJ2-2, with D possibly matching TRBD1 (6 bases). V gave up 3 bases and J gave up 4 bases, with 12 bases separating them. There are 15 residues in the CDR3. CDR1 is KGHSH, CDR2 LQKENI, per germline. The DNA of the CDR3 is TGTGCCAGCTCACCTTGGAAAGGGGGCACCGGGGAGCTGTTTTTT. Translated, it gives CASSPWKGGTGELFF. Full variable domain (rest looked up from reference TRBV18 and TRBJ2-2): NAGVMQNPRHLVRRRGQEARLRCSPMKGHSHVYWYRQLPEEGLKFMVYLQKENIIDESGMPKERFSAEFPKEGPSILRIQQVVRGDSAAYFCASSPWKGGTGELFFGEGSRLTVL.

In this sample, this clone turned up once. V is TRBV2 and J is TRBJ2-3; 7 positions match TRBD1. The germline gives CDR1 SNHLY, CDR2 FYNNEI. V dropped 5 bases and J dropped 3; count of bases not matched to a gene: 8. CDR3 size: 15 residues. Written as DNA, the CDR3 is TGTGCCAGCAGTTACCTCGGGACAGAAACAGATACGCAGTATTTT. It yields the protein CASSYLGTETDTQYF.